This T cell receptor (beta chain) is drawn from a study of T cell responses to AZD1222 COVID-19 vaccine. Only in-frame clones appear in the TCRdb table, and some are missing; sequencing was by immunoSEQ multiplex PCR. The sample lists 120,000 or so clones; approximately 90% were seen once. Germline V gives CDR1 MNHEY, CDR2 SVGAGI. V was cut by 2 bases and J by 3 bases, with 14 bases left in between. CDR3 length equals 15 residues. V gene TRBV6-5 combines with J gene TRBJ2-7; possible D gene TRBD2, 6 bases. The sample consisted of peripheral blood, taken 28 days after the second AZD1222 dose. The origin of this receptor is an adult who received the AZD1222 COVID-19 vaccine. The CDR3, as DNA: TGTGCCAGCAGTTACGGAGGGGTCCTCATCTACGAGCAGTACTTC. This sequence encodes CASSYGGVLIYEQYF.